This T cell receptor beta chain was sequenced for a study of human T cells and chemical hapten exposure. Whole-study context: It was small differences in pooled library volume that mainly caused per-sample TCR yields to vary. Study-wide results and caveats: The number of TCRs above 1 in 1000 frequency did not change after DPC sensitization.

Germline V gene sequence: CDR1 MGHDK, CDR2 SYGVNS. Trimming shortened V by 8 bases and J by 5 bases, and 18 bases separated the two germline ends. This CDR3 is 14 amino acids long. There are many counts of this clonotype. The antigen is unknown. Individual cDNA molecules had unique molecular identifiers attached to them by the library. Methods used by the authors: A per-sample median of about 96,000 TCRs was observed, with a range of roughly 20,000 to 750,000. In TCRdb, the reads were re-called with MiXCR into one record per CDR3 protein. It is TCRdb's table, rather than the study itself, that gives the V and J calls and clone size. Of 95,000 to 150,000 distinct CDR3 sequences in the sample, about 7.7% were seen once. From whole blood left unfractionated, total RNA was extracted.

The TCR comes from a human donor in good health. Some clones in this sample may be carry-over from other donors' samples. This chain connects TRBV25-1 to TRBJ2-5, with D perhaps being TRBD1 or TRBD2 (6 bases each). Input material: whole blood. The CDR3 loop is CASGTEGDSETQYF. CDR3 nucleotides: TGTGCCAGCGGGACGGAGGGGGACTCGGAGACCCAGTACTTC.